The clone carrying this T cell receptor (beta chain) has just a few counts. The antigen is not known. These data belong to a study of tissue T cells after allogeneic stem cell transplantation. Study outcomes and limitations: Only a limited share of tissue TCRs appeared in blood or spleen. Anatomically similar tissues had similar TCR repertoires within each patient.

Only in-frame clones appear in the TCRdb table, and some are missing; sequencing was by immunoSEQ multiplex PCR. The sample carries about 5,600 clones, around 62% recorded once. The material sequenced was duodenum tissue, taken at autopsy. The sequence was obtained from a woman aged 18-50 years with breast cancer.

The CDR3 coding sequence is TGTGCCAGCAGTGAACAGTACTTGGTGAACACTGAAGCTTTCTTT. It codes for CASSEQYLVNTEAFF. The V gene is TRBV6-1, the J gene TRBJ1-1; D is undetermined. Germline CDR1 and CDR2: MNHNS and SASEGT. This CDR3 spans 15 amino acids. The ends were cut back, 2 bases at V and 0 bases at J, with 10 bases in the middle.